This T cell receptor beta chain was captured in a study of T-cell memory formation after mild COVID-19. Study details: TCR clusters mostly belonged to single donors.

5'RACE primed from the constant segment yielded TCR alpha and TCR beta cDNA libraries bearing sample barcodes and UMIs. Each CDR3 protein gets one entry after TCRdb re-called the 5' RACE reads with MiXCR. The sample records some 410,000 distinct CDR3 sequences, less than 25% being singletons. Broader study findings: Contracting clones from day 15 to 85 had balanced CD4/CD8; later expanders favoured CD4+.

In regard to this clonotype: Its specificity is not known.

Germline CDR1 reads SGHRS; CDR2 reads YFSETQ. The CDR3 has 16 residues. Unmatched junction bases numbered 11, after V lost 3 bases and J lost 4 bases. The V call is TRBV5-1, the J call TRBJ1-1, with 8 bases that match TRBD1. The source is an adult woman who had mild COVID-19 (a few samples of this study predate the infection). Cell type and time point are not known. Sequenced material: PBMCs or a T cell subset sorted from them (not recorded which). Here the CDR3 reads CASSWTGSGEGTEAFF. The CDR3 DNA reads TGCGCCAGCAGCTGGACAGGGTCTGGGGAGGGCACTGAAGCTTTCTTT.